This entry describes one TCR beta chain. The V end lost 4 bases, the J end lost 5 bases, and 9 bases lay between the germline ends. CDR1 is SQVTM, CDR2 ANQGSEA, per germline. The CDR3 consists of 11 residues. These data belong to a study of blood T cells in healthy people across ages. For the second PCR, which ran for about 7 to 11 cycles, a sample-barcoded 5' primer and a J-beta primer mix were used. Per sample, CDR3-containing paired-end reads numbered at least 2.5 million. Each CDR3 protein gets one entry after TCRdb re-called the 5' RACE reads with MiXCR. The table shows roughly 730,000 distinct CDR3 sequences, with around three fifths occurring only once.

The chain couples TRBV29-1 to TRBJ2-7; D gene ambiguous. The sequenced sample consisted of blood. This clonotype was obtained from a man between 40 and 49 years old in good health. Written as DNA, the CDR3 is TGCAGCGTTGTTGTTCCTAACGAGCAGTACTTC. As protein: CSVVVPNEQYF.